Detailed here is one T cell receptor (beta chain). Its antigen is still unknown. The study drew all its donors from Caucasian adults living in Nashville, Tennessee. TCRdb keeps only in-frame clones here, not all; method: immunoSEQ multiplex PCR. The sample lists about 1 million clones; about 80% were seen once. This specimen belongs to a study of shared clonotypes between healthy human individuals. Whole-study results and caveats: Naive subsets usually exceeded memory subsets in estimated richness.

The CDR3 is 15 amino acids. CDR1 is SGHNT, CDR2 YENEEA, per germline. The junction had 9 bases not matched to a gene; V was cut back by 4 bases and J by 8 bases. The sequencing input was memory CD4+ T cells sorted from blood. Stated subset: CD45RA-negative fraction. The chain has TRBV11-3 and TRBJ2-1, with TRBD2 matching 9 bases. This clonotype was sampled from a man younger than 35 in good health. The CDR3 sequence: CASSSGPSGKYEQFF. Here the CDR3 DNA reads TGTGCCAGCAGCTCGGGGCCTAGCGGGAAATATGAGCAGTTCTTC. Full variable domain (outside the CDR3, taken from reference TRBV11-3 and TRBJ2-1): EAGVVQSPRYKIIEKKQPVAFWCNPISGHNTLYWYLQNLGQGPELLIRYENEEAVDDSQLPKDRFSAERLKGVDSTLKIQPAELGDSAVYLCASSSGPSGKYEQFFGPGTRLTVL.